The source of this T cell receptor (beta chain) is a study of tumor-infiltrating lymphocytes in localized non-small cell lung cancer. There are a few counts of this clone. Antigen unknown. Here immunoSEQ multiplex PCR was the method, and the copy in TCRdb shows in-frame clones only, minus some. This sample has about 8,400 clones; around three quarters occur once, and the top ten carry about an eighth. Study results and limitations: Available tissue quantity limited TCR sequencing to a patient subset. TCRbeta sequencing showed higher T cell infiltration in tumors than uninvolved lung.

Germline CDR1 MDHEN, CDR2 SYDVKM. V was clipped by 3 bases and J by 8 bases; unmatched bases: 11. The CDR3 is 16 residues long. Sequenced sample: uninvolved lung tissue not adjacent to the tumor. This receptor was identified in a human donor with non-small cell lung cancer. The J gene is TRBJ1-4, the V gene TRBV28; the match to TRBD1 covers 8 bases. The CDR3 region has the DNA TGTGCCAGCAGTTTGTGGGACGGGACAGGCTTCGAAAAACTGTTTTTT. It translates to CASSLWDGTGFEKLFF. The entire variable domain, with the rest obtained from reference TRBV28 and TRBJ1-4, is as follows: DVKVTQSSRYLVKRTGEKVFLECVQDMDHENMFWYRQDPGLGLRLIYFSYDVKMKEKGDIPEGYSVSREKKERFSLILESASTNQTSMYLCASSLWDGTGFEKLFFGSGTQLSVL.